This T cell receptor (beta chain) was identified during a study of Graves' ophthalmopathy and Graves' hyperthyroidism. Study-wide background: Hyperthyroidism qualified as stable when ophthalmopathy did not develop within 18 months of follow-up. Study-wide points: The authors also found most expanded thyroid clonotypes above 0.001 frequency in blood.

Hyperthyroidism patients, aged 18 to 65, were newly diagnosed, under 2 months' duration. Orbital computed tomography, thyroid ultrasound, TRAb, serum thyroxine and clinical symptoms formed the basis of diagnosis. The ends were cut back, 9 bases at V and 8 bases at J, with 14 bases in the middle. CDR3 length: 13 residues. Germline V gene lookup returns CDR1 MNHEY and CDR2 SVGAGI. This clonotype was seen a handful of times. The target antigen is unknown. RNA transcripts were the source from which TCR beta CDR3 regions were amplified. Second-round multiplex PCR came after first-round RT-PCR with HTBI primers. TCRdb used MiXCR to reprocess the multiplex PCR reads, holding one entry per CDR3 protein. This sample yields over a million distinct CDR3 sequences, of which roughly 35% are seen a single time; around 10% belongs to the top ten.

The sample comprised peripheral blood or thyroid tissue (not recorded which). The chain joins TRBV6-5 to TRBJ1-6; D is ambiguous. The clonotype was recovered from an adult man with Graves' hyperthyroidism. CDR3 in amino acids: CASFRSIDSPLHF. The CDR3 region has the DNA TGTGCCAGTTTTCGGAGCATTGATTCACCCCTCCACTTT.